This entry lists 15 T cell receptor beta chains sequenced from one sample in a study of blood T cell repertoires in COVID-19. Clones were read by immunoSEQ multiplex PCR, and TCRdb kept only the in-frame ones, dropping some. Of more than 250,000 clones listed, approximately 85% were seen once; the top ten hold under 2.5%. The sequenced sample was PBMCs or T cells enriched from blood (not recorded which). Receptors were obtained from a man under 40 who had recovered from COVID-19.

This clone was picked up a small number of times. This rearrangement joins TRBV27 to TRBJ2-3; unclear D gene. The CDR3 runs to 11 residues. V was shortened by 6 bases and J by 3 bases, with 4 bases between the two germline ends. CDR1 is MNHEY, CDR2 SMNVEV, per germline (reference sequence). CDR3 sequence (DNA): TGTGCCAGCAGGCGTACAGATACGCAGTATTTT. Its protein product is CASRRTDTQYF.

The CDR3 nucleotides are TGTGCCAGCAGTGACTCGAGCCTCTCTTCCAATGAGCAGTTCTTC. Its translation is CASSDSSLSSNEQFF. The gene calls are TRBV6-4 and TRBJ2-1; D is undetermined. V dropped 0 bases and J dropped 6 bases, with 12 bases sitting between them. The germline CDR1 and CDR2 sequences are MRHNA and SNTAGT. This CDR3 region has 15 residues.

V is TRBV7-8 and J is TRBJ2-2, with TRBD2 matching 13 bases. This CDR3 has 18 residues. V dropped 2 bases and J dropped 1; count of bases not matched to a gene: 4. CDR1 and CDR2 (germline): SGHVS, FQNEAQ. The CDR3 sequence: CASSLRLAGGLNTGELFF. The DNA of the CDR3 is TGTGCCAGCAGCTTAAGACTAGCGGGGGGTCTGAACACCGGGGAGCTGTTTTTT.

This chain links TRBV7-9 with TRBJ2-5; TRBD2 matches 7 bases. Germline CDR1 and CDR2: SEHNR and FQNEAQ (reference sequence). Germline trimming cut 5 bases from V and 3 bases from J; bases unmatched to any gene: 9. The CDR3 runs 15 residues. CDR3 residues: CASSKSASGKETQYF. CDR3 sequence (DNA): TGTGCCAGCAGCAAATCAGCTAGCGGAAAAGAGACCCAGTACTTC.

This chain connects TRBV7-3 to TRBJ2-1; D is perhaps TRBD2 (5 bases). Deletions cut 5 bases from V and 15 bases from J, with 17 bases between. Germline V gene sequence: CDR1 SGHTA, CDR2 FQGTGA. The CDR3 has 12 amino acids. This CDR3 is CASSLPGKLLFF. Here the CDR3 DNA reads TGTGCCAGCAGCCTCCCGGGGAAGTTGTTGTTCTTC.

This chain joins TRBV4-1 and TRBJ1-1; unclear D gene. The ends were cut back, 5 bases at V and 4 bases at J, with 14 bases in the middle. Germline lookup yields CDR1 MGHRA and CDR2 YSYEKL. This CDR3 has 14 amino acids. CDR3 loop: CASSGRTRGTEAFF. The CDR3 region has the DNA TGCGCCAGCAGCGGACGGACCCGGGGCACTGAAGCTTTCTTT.

The chain's CDR3 is CASSSSEVTEAFF. In DNA form, the CDR3 reads TGTGCCAGCAGCTCCTCAGAGGTCACTGAAGCTTTCTTT. The chain recombines TRBV11-1 with TRBJ1-1; no definite D call. The CDR3 is made up of 13 amino acids. Germline CDR1 is SGHAT and CDR2 is FQDESV (reference sequence). Trimming shortened V by 4 bases and J by 4 bases, and 10 bases separated the two germline ends.

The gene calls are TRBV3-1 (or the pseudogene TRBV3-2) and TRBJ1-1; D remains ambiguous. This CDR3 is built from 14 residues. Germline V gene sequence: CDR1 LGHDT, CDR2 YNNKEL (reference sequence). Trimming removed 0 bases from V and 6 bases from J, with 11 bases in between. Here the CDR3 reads CASSQDRGTPEAFF. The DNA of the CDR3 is TGTGCCAGCAGCCAAGATCGGGGAACGCCTGAAGCTTTCTTT.

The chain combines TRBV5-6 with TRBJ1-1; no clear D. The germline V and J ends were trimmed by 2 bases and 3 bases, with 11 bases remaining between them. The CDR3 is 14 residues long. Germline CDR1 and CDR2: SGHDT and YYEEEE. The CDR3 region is CASSLPGRDTEAFF. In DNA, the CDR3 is TGTGCCAGCAGCTTACCAGGTAGAGACACTGAAGCTTTCTTT.

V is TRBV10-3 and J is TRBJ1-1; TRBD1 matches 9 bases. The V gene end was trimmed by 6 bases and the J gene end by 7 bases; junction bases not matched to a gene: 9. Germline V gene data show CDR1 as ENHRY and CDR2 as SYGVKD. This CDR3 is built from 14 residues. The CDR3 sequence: CAIRWDRESSEAFF. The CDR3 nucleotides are TGTGCCATCAGGTGGGACAGGGAGTCCAGTGAAGCTTTCTTT.

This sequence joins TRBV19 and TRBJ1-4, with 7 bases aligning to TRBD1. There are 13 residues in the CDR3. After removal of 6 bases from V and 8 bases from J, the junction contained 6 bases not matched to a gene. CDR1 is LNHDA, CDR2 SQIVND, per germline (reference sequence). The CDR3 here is CASSSNRGEKLFF. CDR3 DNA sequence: TGTGCCAGTAGCTCTAACAGGGGCGAAAAACTGTTTTTT.

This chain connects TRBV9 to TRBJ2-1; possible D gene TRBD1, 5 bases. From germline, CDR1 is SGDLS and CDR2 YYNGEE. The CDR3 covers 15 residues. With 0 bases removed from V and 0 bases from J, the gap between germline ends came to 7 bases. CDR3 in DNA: TGTGCCAGCAGCGTAGGGACACGCTCCTACAATGAGCAGTTCTTC. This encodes CASSVGTRSYNEQFF.

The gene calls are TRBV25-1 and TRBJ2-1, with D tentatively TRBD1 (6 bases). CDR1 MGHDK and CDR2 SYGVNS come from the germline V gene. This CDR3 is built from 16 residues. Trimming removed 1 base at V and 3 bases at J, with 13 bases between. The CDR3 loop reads CASSESSGQNYNEQFF. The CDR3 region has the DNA TGTGCCAGCAGTGAATCGTCAGGACAGAACTACAATGAGCAGTTCTTC.

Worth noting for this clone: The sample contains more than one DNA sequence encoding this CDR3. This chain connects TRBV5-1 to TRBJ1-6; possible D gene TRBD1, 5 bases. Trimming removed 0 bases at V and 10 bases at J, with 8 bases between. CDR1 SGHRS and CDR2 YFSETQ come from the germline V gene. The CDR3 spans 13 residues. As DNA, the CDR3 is TGCGCCAGCAGCTTGGCAGGGAGGTCACCCCTCCACTTT. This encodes CASSLAGRSPLHF.

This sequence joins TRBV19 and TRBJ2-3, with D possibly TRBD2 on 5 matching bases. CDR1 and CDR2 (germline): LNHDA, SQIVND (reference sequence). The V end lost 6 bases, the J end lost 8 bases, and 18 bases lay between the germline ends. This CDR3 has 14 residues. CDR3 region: CASSPLVEFGTQYF. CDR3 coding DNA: TGTGCCAGTAGCCCACTAGTTGAGTTCGGTACGCAGTATTTT.